This T cell receptor (beta chain) emerged from a study of blood T cell repertoires in COVID-19. Germline CDR1 reads MNHEY; CDR2 reads SMNVEV (reference sequence). CDR3 size: 19 residues. With V trimmed by 5 bases and J by 0 bases, 13 bases remained unmatched. The assay was immunoSEQ multiplex PCR, and TCRdb's table has in-frame clones only and misses some. The sample yields 30,000 to 50,000 clones, about nine tenths seen once. Sequenced: peripheral blood. The receptor was isolated from a woman in her twenties or thirties in a cohort sampled during active COVID-19. The chain combines TRBV27 with TRBJ1-5, with 10 bases lining up with TRBD1. CDR3 in amino acids: CASSPGQGFSHNSNQPQHF. The CDR3 DNA is TGTGCCAGCAGTCCGGGACAGGGGTTTTCACATAATAGCAATCAGCCCCAGCATTTT.